These 18 T cell receptor beta chains share one sample of origin, sequenced in a study of T cell clonotyping in hematopoietic cell transplantation. Measured with immunoSEQ multiplex PCR; TCRdb has only the in-frame clones, and not every one. The table has over 8,000 clones, about nine tenths seen once. The sample's time point: recipient sample about 28 days before transplant, after cytoreduction. The sequencing used peripheral blood mononuclear cells, collected before stem cell transplant. The receptors shown here come from a woman in her fifties or sixties with chronic myeloid leukemia. Some clones in this sample may be carry-over from other donors' samples.

The chain joins TRBV5-1 to TRBJ2-7, with D unclear. This CDR3 is built from 15 residues. CDR1 is SGHRS, CDR2 YFSETQ, per germline. V dropped 4 bases and J dropped 3 bases, with 17 bases sitting between them. For the CDR3, the DNA is TGCGCCAGCAGCCCTGCCGGGCCTCGTGGCTACGAGCAGTACTTC. It encodes CASSPAGPRGYEQYF.

The rearrangement links TRBV28 to TRBJ2-7; 8 bases agree with TRBD1. The CDR3 length is 14 residues. The germline gives CDR1 MDHEN, CDR2 SYDVKM. V lost 3 bases to trimming and J lost 9 bases; unmatched junction nucleotides: 10. In DNA form, the CDR3 reads TGTGCCAGCAGTTTCAGGGGGCGCGTAGTAACGCAGTACTTC. Its translation is CASSFRGRVVTQYF.

The V gene is TRBV2, the J gene TRBJ2-7, with D tentatively TRBD1 (6 bases). Trimming took 8 bases from V and 6 from J, leaving 23 bases between them. The CDR3 spans 15 residues. Germline assignment: CDR1 SNHLY and CDR2 FYNNEI. CDR3 protein: CASVDRDTPSGEQYF. CDR3 DNA sequence: TGTGCCAGCGTAGACCGGGACACTCCCAGCGGCGAGCAGTACTTC.

The chain recombines TRBV7-2 with TRBJ2-3, with unresolved D. This CDR3 has 12 amino acids. Germline V gene sequence: CDR1 SGHTA, CDR2 FQGNSA. Trimming removed 10 bases from V and 2 bases from J, with 10 bases in between. CDR3 in DNA: TGTGCCACCCGGTGGCTCACAGATACGCAGTATTTT. Translation: CATRWLTDTQYF.

The chain couples TRBV5-1 to TRBJ2-1, with no clear D. CDR1 and CDR2 (germline): SGHRS, YFSETQ. Trimming removed 0 bases from V and 2 bases from J, with 3 bases in between. The CDR3 contains 13 residues. The CDR3 region has the DNA TGCGCCAGCAGCTTGGTCACCTACAATGAGCAGTTCTTC. Its translation is CASSLVTYNEQFF.

The genes are TRBV7-3 and TRBJ2-3; TRBD1 matches at 9 bases. The ends lost 5 bases at V and 2 bases at J; junction bases unmatched: 5. Per the germline V gene, CDR1 is SGHTA and CDR2 is FQGTGA. The CDR3 runs to 15 residues. The CDR3 nucleotides read TGTGCCAGCAGCGCGACAGGGGGACCCACAGATACGCAGTATTTT. Translating gives CASSATGGPTDTQYF.

The chain carries TRBV5-1 and TRBJ1-4; tentatively, D is TRBD1 (5 bases). V dropped 0 bases and J dropped 7 bases, with 13 bases sitting between them. Germline V CDR1 and CDR2: SGHRS, YFSETQ. This CDR3 is 15 amino acids long. The CDR3 coding sequence is TGCGCCAGCAGCTTGGTTGGCGGGGGACCTGAAAAACTGTTTTTT. It yields the protein CASSLVGGGPEKLFF. The variable domain in full, with the rest retrieved from reference TRBV5-1 and TRBJ1-4, is KAGVTQTPRYLIKTRGQQVTLSCSPISGHRSVSWYQQTPGQGLQFLFEYFSETQRNKGNFPGRFSGRQFSNSRSEMNVSTLELGDSALYLCASSLVGGGPEKLFFGSGTQLSVL.

The rearrangement joins TRBV5-4 to TRBJ2-3, with 10 positions matching TRBD2. Germline CDR1 and CDR2: SGHNT and YYREEE (reference sequence). Unmatched junction bases numbered 4, after V lost 0 bases and J lost 3 bases. The CDR3 runs to 16 residues. CDR3 region: CASSLESGRGTDTQYF. The DNA for the CDR3 is TGTGCCAGCAGCTTGGAAAGCGGGAGGGGTACAGATACGCAGTATTTT. Complete variable domain (other parts from reference TRBV5-4 and TRBJ2-3): ETGVTQSPTHLIKTRGQQVTLRCSSQSGHNTVSWYQQALGQGPQFIFQYYREEENGRGNFPPRFSGLQFPNYSSELNVNALELDDSALYLCASSLESGRGTDTQYFGPGTRLTVL.

The chain is built from TRBV7-9 and TRBJ1-1; 8 bases match TRBD1. V lost 5 bases, J lost 3 bases, and 8 bases stayed unmatched. The V gene's germline CDR1 is SEHNR and CDR2 FQNEAQ (reference sequence). CDR3 length equals 15 residues. The DNA of the CDR3 is TGTGCCAGCAGCCGGACAGGGAGTTTGGACACTGAAGCTTTCTTT. This gives the protein CASSRTGSLDTEAFF.

This clone was counted between two and nine times. The J gene is TRBJ1-5, the V gene TRBV12-5; a weak D match, TRBD1 (5 bases). V was cut by 6 bases and J by 4 bases, with 10 bases left in between. Looked up from germline, CDR1 is LGHNT and CDR2 is FRNRAP. CDR3 size: 13 residues. CDR3 bases: TGTGCTAGTGGCGTCGGGGGAAATCAGCCCCAGCATTTT. Its protein product is CASGVGGNQPQHF.

This chain connects TRBV19 to TRBJ1-5; tentative D call: TRBD1 (5 bases). The CDR3 covers 13 residues. Germline V gene lookup returns CDR1 LNHDA and CDR2 SQIVND (reference sequence). Trimming left V 5 bases short and J 6 bases short, with 11 bases between. The CDR3 sequence is CASSSGPAQPQHF. The CDR3 DNA follows: TGTGCCAGTAGTTCAGGGCCGGCTCAGCCCCAGCATTTT.

The V call is TRBV28, the J call TRBJ2-1; D might be TRBD2 (5 bases). This CDR3 has 18 amino acids. V lost 3 bases, J lost 9 bases, and 27 bases lay in between. Germline V gives CDR1 MDHEN, CDR2 SYDVKM. In DNA form, the CDR3 reads TGTGCCAGCAGTTTTCTAGCCCAACGCTTTGATGGGAGTGGTGAGCAGTTCTTC. This translates into CASSFLAQRFDGSGEQFF.

V is TRBV15 and J is TRBJ1-1; D not certain. In germline, CDR1 is LNHNV, CDR2 YYDKDF (reference sequence). V lost 2 bases to trimming and J lost 0 bases, with 7 bases between them. The CDR3 is made up of 14 amino acids. CDR3 protein: CATSRSTVNTEAFF. In DNA form, the CDR3 reads TGTGCCACCAGCAGAAGTACTGTGAACACTGAAGCTTTCTTT.

The chain uses TRBV6-6 and TRBJ2-7, with D maybe TRBD2 (5 bases). Germline CDR1 and CDR2: MNHNY and SVGAGI (reference sequence). CDR3 size: 16 residues. Trimming took off 2 bases at V and 3 bases at J, with 17 bases between the two ends. The CDR3 DNA reads TGTGCCAGCAGTTACAGCGGCCAGATGGGAAACTACGAGCAGTACTTC. Encoded protein: CASSYSGQMGNYEQYF.

CDR3 coding DNA: TGTGCCAGTAGTATAGGGGGGGTTTACACCGGGGAGCTGTTTTTT. Its translation: CASSIGGVYTGELFF. V usage is TRBV19 and J usage is TRBJ2-2; a weak D match, TRBD2 (6 bases). Trimming removed 1 base at V and 3 bases at J, with 9 bases between. The CDR3 has 15 amino acids. Germline V gene data show CDR1 as LNHDA and CDR2 as SQIVND (reference sequence). The variable domain in full, completed from reference TRBV19 and TRBJ2-2, reads DGGITQSPKYLFRKEGQNVTLSCEQNLNHDAMYWYRQDPGQGLRLIYYSQIVNDFQKGDIAEGYSVSREKKESFPLTVTSAQKNPTAFYLCASSIGGVYTGELFFGEGSRLTVL.

The CDR3 sequence is CASSKEWGNQPQHF. Here the CDR3 DNA reads TGTGCCAGTAGTAAGGAGTGGGGCAATCAGCCCCAGCATTTT. The chain has TRBV19 and TRBJ1-5; D unresolved. Germline lookup yields CDR1 LNHDA and CDR2 SQIVND (reference sequence). V lost 4 bases and J lost 2, with 9 bases in between. The CDR3 contains 14 residues.

The chain links TRBV6-5 to TRBJ2-7, with TRBD1 matching 9 bases. From germline, CDR1 is MNHEY and CDR2 SVGAGI. There are 16 residues in the CDR3. The trim removed 0 bases at V and 5 bases at J, leaving 8 bases unmatched. The CDR3 loop is CASSYSRDRVRDEQYF. The CDR3 DNA follows: TGTGCCAGCAGTTACTCCCGGGACAGGGTGCGCGACGAGCAGTACTTC.

CDR3 region: CASSLYGDPSGNTIYF. CDR3 bases: TGTGCCAGCAGTTTGTACGGGGACCCTTCTGGAAACACCATATATTTT. This rearrangement joins TRBV28 to TRBJ1-3; TRBD1 might be the D (5 bases). V lost 3 bases and J 1 base, leaving 13 bases between the germline ends. Germline V gene lookup returns CDR1 MDHEN and CDR2 SYDVKM. The CDR3 loop spans 16 amino acids. The full variable domain, rest sourced from reference TRBV28 and TRBJ1-3, is DVKVTQSSRYLVKRTGEKVFLECVQDMDHENMFWYRQDPGLGLRLIYFSYDVKMKEKGDIPEGYSVSREKKERFSLILESASTNQTSMYLCASSLYGDPSGNTIYFGEGSWLTVV.